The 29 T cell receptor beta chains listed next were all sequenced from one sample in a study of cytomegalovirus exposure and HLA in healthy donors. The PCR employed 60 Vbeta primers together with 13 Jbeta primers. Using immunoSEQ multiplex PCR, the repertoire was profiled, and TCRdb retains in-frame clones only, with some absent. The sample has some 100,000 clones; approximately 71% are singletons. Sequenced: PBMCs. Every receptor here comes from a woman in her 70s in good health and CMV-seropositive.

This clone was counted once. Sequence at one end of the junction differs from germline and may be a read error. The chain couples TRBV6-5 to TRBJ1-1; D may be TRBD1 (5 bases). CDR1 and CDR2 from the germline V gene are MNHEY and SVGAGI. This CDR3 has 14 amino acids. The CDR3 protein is CASSNSFGGTEAFF. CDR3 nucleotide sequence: TGTGCCAGCAGTAACTCGTTCGGGGGGACTGAAGCTTTCTTT.

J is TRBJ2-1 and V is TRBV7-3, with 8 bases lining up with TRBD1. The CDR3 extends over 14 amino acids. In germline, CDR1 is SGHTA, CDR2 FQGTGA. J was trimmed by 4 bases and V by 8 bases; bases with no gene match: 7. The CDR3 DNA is TGTGCCAGCGGAGGGACAGGAGTTTACAATGAGCAGTTCTTC. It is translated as CASGGTGVYNEQFF. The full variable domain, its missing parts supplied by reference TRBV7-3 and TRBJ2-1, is GAGVSQTPSNKVTEKGKYVELRCDPISGHTALYWYRQSLGQGPEFLIYFQGTGAADDSGLPNDRFFAVRPEGSVSTLKIQRTERGDSAVYLCASGGTGVYNEQFFGPGTRLTVL.

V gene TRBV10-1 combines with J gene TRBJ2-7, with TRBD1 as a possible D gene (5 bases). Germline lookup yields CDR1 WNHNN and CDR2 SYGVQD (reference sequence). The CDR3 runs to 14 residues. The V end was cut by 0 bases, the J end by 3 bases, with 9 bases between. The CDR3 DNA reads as TGCGCCAGCAGTGAGTCCGGACAAGACTACGAGCAGTACTTC. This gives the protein CASSESGQDYEQYF.

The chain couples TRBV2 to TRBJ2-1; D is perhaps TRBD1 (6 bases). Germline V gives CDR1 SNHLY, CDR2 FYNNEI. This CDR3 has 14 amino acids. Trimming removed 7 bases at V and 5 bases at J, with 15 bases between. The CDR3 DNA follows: TGTGCCAGCAATCTAGGACAGATAAACAATGAGCAGTTCTTC. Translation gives CASNLGQINNEQFF.

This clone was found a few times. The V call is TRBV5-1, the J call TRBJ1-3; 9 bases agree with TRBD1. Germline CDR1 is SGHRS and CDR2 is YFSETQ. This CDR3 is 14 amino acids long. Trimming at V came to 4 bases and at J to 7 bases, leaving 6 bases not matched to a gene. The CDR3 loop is CASSRTGELNTIYF. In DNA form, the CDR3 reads TGCGCCAGCAGCCGGACAGGGGAATTGAACACCATATATTTT.

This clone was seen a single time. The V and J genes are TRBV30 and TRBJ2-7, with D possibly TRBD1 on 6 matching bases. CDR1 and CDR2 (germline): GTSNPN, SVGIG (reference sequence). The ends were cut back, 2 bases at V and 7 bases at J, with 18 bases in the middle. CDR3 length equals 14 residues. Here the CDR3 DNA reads TGTGCCTGGAGTCACCCGGGGCCTGACAGGGAGCAGTACTTC. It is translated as CAWSHPGPDREQYF.

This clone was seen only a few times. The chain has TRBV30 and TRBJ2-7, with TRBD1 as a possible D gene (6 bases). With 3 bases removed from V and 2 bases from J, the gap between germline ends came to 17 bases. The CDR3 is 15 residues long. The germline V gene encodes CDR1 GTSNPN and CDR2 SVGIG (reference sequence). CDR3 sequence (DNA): TGTGCCTGGAGCATCCGGGACACTTCTCCCTACGAGCAGTACTTC. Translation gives CAWSIRDTSPYEQYF.

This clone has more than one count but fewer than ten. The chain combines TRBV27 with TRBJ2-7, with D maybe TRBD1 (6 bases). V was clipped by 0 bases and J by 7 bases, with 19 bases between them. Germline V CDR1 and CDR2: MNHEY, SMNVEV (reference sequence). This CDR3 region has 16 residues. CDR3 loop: CASSLSQDSGRREQYF. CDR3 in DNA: TGTGCCAGCAGTTTATCTCAGGACAGCGGACGGAGGGAGCAGTACTTC.

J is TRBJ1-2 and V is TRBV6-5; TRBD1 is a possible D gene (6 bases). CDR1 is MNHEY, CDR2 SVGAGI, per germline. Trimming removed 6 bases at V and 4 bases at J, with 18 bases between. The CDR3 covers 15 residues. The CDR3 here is CASRGSGVSGYGYTF. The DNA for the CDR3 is TGTGCCAGCAGAGGATCAGGGGTATCGGGCTATGGCTACACCTTC.

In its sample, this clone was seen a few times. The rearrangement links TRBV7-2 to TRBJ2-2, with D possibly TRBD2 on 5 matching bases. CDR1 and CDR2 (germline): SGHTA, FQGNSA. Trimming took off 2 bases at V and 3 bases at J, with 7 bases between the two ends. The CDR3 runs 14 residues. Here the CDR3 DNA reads TGTGCCAGCAGCTTACTGAGGGACACCGGGGAGCTGTTTTTT. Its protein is CASSLLRDTGELFF.

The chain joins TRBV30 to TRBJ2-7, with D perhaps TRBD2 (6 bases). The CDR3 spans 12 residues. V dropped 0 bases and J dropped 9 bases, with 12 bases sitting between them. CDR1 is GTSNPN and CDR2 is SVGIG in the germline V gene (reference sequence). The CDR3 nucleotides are TGTGCCTGGAGTGTAACGAGACTAGTGCAGTACTTC. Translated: CAWSVTRLVQYF.

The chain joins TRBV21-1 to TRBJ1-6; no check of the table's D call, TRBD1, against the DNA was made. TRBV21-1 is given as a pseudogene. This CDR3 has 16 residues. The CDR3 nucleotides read TGTGCCAGCACGCAGCAGGGTGGCTCCTATAATTCACCCCTCCACTTT. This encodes CASTQQGGSYNSPLHF.

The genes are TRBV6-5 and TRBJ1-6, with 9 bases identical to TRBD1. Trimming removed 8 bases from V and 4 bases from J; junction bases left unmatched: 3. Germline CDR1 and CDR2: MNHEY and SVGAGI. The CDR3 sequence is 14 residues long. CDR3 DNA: TGTGCCAGCCTCGGACAGGGGTATAATTCACCCCTCCACTTT. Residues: CASLGQGYNSPLHF.

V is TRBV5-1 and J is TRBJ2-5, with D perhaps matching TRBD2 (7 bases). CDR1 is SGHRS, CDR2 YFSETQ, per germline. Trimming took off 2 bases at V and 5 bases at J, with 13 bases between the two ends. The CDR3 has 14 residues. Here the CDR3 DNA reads TGCGCCAGCAGCTTAGGGGGGGGCCTGGAGACCCAGTACTTC. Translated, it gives CASSLGGGLETQYF.

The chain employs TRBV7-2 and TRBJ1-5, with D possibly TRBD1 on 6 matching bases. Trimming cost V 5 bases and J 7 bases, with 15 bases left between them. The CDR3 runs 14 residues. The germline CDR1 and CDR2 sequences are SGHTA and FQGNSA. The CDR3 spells CASSRAGAGQPQHF. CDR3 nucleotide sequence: TGTGCCAGCAGCCGGGCGGGGGCAGGCCAGCCCCAGCATTTT. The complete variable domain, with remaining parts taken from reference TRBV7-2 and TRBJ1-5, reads GAGVSQSPSNKVTEKGKDVELRCDPISGHTALYWYRQSLGQGLEFLIYFQGNSAPDKSGLPSDRFSAERTGGSVSTLTIQRTQQEDSAVYLCASSRAGAGQPQHFGDGTRLSIL.

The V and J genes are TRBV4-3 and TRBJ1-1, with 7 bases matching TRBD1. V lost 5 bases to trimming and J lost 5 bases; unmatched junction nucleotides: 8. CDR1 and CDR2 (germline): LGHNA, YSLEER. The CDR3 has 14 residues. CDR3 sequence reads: CASSSDRPWTEAFF. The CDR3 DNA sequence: TGCGCCAGCAGCTCGGACAGGCCGTGGACTGAAGCTTTCTTT.

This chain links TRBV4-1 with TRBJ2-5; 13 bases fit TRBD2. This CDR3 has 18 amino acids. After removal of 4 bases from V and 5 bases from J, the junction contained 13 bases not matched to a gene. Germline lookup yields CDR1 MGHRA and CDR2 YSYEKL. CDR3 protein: CASSRGTSGTLLRETQYF. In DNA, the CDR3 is TGCGCCAGCAGCCGTGGGACTAGCGGGACCTTGCTCCGGGAGACCCAGTACTTC.

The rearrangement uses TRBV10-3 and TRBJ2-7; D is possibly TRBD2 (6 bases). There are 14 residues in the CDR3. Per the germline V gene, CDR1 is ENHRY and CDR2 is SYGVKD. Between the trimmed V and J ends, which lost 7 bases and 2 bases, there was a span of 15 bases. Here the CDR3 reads CAITAGTPTYEQYF. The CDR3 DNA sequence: TGTGCCATCACCGCCGGGACTCCTACCTACGAGCAGTACTTC.

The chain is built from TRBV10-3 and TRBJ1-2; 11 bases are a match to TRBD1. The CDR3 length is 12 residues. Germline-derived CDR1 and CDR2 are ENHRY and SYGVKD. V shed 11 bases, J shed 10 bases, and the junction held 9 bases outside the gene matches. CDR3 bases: TGTGCCCTTCGGGGACAGGGGGATGACTACACCTTC. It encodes CALRGQGDDYTF.

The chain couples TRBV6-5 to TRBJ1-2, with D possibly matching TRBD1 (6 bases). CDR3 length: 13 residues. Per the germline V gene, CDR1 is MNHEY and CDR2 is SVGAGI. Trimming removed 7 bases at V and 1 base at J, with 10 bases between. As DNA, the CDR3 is TGTGCCAGCACCTCCAGGGGTAACTATGGCTACACCTTC. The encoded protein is CASTSRGNYGYTF.

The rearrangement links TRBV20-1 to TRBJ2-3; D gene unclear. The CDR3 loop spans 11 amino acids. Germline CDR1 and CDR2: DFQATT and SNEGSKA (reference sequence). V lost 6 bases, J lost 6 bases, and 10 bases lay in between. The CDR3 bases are TGCAGTGCCGCCACTGCGGATACGCAGTATTTT. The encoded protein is CSAATADTQYF.

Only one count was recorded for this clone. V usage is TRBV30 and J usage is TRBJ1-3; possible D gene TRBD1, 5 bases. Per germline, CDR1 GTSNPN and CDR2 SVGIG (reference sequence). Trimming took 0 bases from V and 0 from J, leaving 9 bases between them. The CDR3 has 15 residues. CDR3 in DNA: TGTGCCTGGAGTGTCGGGGGGAACTCTGGAAACACCATATATTTT. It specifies CAWSVGGNSGNTIYF. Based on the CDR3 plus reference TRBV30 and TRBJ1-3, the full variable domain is SQTIHQWPATLVQPVGSPLSLECTVEGTSNPNLYWYRQAAGRGLQLLFYSVGIGQISSEVPQNLSASRPQDRQFILSSKKLLLSDSGFYLCAWSVGGNSGNTIYFGEGSWLTVV.

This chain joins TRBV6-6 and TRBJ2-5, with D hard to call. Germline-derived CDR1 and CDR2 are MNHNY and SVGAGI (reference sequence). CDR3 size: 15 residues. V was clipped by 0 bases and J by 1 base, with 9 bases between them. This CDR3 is CASSYSPVIQETQYF. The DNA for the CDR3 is TGTGCCAGCAGTTACTCTCCGGTTATCCAAGAGACCCAGTACTTC.

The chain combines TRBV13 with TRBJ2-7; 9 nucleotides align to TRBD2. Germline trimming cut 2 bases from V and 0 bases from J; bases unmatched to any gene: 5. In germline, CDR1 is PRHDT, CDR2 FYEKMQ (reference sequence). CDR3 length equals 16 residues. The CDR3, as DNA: TGTGCCAGCAGCTTACGACAGCGGGGGGTCTCCTACGAGCAGTACTTC. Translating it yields CASSLRQRGVSYEQYF.

The CDR3 protein is CASNSDRHNSPLHF. The CDR3 coding sequence is TGTGCCAGTAATTCGGACAGGCATAATTCACCCCTCCACTTT. This chain connects TRBV19 to TRBJ1-6; 7 bases fit TRBD1. With 7 bases clipped from V and 5 bases from J, the junction kept 5 bases outside the gene matches. The CDR3 sequence is 14 residues long. Germline loops: CDR1 LNHDA, CDR2 SQIVND (reference sequence).

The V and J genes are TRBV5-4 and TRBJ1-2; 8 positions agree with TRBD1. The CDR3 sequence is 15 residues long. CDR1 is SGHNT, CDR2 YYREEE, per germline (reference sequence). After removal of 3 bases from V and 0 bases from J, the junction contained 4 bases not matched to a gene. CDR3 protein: CASSSKTGANYGYTF. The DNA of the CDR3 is TGTGCCAGCAGCTCTAAGACAGGGGCTAACTATGGCTACACCTTC.

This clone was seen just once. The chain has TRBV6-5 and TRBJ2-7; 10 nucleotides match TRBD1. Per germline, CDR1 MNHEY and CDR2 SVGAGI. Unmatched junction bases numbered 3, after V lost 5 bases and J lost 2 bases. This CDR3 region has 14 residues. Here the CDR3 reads CASSPDRGPYEQYF. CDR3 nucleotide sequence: TGTGCCAGCAGTCCAGACAGGGGGCCCTACGAGCAGTACTTC.

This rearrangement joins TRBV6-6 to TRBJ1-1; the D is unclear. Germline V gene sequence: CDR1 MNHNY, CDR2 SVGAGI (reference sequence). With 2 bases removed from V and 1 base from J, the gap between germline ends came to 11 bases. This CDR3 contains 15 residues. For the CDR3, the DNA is TGTGCCAGCAGTTACGGAGGGCACAGGAACACTGAAGCTTTCTTT. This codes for CASSYGGHRNTEAFF.

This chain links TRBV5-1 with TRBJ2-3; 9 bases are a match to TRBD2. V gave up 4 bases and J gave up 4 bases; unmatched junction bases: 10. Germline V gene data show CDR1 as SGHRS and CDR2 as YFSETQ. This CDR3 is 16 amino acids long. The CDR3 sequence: CASSMWFSGGADTQYF. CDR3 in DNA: TGCGCCAGCAGCATGTGGTTTAGCGGGGGAGCAGATACGCAGTATTTT. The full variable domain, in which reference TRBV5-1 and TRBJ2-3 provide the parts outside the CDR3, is KAGVTQTPRYLIKTRGQQVTLSCSPISGHRSVSWYQQTPGQGLQFLFEYFSETQRNKGNFPGRFSGRQFSNSRSEMNVSTLELGDSALYLCASSMWFSGGADTQYFGPGTRLTVL.